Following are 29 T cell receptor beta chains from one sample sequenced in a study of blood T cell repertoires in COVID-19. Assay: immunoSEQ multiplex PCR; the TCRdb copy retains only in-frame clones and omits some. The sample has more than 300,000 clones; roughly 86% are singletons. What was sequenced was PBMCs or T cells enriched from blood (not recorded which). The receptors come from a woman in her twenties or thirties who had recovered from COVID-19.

The DNA for the CDR3 is TGTGCCAGCTTAACAGGGGATTCATATTACGAGCAGTACTTC. This translates into CASLTGDSYYEQYF. The V and J genes are TRBV6-5 and TRBJ2-7, with 7 nucleotides matching TRBD1. The CDR3 is made up of 14 amino acids. Germline loops: CDR1 MNHEY, CDR2 SVGAGI. With V trimmed by 8 bases and J by 4 bases, 11 bases remained unmatched.

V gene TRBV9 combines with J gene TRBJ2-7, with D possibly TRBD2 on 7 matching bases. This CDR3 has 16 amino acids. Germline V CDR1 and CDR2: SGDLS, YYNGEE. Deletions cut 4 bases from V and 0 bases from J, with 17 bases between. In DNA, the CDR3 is TGTGCCAGCAGCAAACAGGGCGGGGGAAGCTCCTACGAGCAGTACTTC. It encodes CASSKQGGGSSYEQYF. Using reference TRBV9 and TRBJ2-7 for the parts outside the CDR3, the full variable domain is DSGVTQTPKHLITATGQRVTLRCSPRSGDLSVYWYQQSLDQGLQFLIQYYNGEERAKGNILERFSAQQFPDLHSELNLSSLELGDSALYFCASSKQGGGSSYEQYFGPGTRLTVT.

CDR3 sequence reads: CASSPDRGRSTGELFF. The CDR3, as DNA: TGTGCCAGCAGCCCCGACAGGGGGCGGAGCACCGGGGAGCTGTTTTTT. The rearrangement uses TRBV5-4 and TRBJ2-2; 10 bases match TRBD1. V lost 4 bases and J lost 4; bases outside the gene matches: 7. The CDR3 is 16 amino acids. The germline CDR1 and CDR2 sequences are SGHNT and YYREEE (reference sequence).

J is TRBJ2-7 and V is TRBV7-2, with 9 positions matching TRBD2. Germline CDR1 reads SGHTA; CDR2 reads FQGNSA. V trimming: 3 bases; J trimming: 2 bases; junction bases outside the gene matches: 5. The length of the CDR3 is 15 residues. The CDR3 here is CASSFGLAGTYEQYF. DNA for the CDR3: TGTGCCAGCAGCTTTGGCCTAGCGGGGACCTACGAGCAGTACTTC. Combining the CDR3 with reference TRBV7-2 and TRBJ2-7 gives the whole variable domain GAGVSQSPSNKVTEKGKDVELRCDPISGHTALYWYRQSLGQGLEFLIYFQGNSAPDKSGLPSDRFSAERTGGSVSTLTIQRTQQEDSAVYLCASSFGLAGTYEQYFGPGTRLTVT.

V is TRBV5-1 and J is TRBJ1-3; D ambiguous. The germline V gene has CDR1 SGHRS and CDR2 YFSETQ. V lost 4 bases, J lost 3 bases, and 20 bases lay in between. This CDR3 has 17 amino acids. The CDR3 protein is CASSLDEEFRFGNTIYF. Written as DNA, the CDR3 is TGCGCCAGCAGCCTAGATGAGGAATTCCGTTTTGGAAACACCATATATTTT.

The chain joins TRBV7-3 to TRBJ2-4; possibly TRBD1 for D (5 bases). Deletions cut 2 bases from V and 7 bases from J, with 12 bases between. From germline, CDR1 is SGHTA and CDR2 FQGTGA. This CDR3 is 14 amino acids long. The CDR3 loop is CASSLEPGSNIQYF. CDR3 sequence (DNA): TGTGCCAGCAGCTTAGAGCCAGGGTCGAACATTCAGTACTTC.

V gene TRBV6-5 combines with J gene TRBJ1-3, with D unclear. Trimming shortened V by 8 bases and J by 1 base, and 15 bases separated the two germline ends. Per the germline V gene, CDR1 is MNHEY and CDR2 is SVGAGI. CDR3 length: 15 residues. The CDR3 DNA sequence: TGTGCCAGCGCGCCCCTCTCGGGTTCTGGAAACACCATATATTTT. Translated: CASAPLSGSGNTIYF.

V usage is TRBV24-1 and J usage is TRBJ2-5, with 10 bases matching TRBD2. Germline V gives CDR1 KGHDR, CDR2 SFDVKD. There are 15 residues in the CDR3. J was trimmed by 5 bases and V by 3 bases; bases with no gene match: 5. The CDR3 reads CATSDRAGGRETQYF. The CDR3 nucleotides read TGTGCCACCAGTGATAGAGCGGGAGGGCGCGAGACCCAGTACTTC.

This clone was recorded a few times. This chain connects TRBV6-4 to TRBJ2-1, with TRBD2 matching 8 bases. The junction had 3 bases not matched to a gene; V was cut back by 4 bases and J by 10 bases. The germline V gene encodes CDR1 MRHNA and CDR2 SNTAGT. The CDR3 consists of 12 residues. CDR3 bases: TGTGCCAGCAGTGGCCCGGGGGGGGAGCAGTTCTTC. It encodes CASSGPGGEQFF.

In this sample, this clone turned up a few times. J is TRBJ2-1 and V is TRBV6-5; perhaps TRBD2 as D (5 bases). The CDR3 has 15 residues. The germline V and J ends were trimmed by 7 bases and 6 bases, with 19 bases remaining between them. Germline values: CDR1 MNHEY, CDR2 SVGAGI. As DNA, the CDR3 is TGTGCCAGCAACCCGGCGGGCTATGGGGTCAATGAGCAGTTCTTC. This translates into CASNPAGYGVNEQFF.

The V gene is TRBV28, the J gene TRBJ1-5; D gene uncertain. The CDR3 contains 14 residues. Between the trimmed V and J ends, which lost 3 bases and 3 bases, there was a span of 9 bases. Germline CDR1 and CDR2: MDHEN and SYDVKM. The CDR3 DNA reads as TGTGCCAGCAGTTTCGCAGGCTACAATCAGCCCCAGCATTTT. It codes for CASSFAGYNQPQHF.

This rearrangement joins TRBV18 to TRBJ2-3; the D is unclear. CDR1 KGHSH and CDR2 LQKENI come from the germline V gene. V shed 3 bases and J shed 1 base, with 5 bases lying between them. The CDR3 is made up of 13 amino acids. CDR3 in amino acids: CASSPGRTDTQYF. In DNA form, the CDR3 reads TGTGCCAGCTCACCTGGGCGCACAGATACGCAGTATTTT.

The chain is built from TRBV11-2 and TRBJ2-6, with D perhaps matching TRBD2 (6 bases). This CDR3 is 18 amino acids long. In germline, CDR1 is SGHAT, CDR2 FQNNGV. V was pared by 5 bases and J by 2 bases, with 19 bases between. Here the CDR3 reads CASSHRPGSGAGANVLTF. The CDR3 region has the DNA TGTGCCAGCAGCCACCGCCCGGGGTCGGGGGCTGGGGCCAACGTCCTGACTTTC.

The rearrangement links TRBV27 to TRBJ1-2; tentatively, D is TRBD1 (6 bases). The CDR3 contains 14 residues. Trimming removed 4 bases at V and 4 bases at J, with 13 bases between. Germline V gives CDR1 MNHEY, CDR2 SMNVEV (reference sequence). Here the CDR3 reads CASSWDQQGYGYTF. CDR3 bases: TGTGCCAGCAGTTGGGACCAACAGGGCTATGGCTACACCTTC.

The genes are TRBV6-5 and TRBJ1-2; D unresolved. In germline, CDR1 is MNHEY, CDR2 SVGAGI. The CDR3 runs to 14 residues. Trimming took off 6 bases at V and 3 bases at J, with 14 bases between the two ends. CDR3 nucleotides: TGTGCCAGCAGCCGAGGGCCTGAAGACTATGGCTACACCTTC. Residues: CASSRGPEDYGYTF.

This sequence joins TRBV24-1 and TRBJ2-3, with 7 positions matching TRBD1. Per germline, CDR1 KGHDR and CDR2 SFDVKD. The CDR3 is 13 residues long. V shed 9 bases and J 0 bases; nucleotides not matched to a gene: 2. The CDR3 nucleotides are TGTGCCACCGGGGGACAGAGCACAGATACGCAGTATTTT. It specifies CATGGQSTDTQYF.

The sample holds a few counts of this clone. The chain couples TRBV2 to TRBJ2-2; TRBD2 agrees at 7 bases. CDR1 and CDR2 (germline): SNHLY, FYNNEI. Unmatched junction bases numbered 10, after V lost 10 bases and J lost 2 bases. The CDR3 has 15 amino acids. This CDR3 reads CATSVGLDNTGELFF. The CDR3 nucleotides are TGTGCCACCTCTGTAGGACTAGACAACACCGGGGAGCTGTTTTTT.

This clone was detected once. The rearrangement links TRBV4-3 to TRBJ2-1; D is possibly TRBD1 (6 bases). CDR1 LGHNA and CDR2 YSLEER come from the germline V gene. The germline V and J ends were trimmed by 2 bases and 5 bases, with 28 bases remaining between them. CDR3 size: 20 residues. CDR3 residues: CASSQTLGRGWQGLDNEQFF. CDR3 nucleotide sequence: TGCGCCAGCAGCCAAACCCTGGGACGAGGTTGGCAGGGGTTAGACAATGAGCAGTTCTTC.

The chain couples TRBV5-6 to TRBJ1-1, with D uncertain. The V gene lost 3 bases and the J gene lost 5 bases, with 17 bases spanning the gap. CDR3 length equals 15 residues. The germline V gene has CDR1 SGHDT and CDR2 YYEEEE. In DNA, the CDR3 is TGTGCCAGCAGCTCGTATTTTCCGGGGAGGACTGAAGCTTTCTTT. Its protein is CASSSYFPGRTEAFF.

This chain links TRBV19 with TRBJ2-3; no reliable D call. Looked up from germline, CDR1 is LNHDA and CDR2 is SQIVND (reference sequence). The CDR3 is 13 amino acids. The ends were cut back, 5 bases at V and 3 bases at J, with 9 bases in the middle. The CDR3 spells CASSLILTDTQYF. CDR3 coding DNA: TGTGCCAGTAGTTTAATCCTGACAGATACGCAGTATTTT.

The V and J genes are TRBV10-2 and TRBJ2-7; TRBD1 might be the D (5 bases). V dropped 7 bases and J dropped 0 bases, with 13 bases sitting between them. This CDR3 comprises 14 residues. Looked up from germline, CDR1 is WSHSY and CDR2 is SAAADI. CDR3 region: CASNPRVPSYEQYF. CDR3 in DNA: TGCGCCAGCAACCCCAGGGTCCCCTCCTACGAGCAGTACTTC.

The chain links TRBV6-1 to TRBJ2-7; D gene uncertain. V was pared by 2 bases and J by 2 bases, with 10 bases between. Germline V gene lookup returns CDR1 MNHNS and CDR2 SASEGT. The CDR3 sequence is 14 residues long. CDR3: CASSEWAQTYEQYF. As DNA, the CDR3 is TGTGCCAGCAGTGAATGGGCACAGACCTACGAGCAGTACTTC.

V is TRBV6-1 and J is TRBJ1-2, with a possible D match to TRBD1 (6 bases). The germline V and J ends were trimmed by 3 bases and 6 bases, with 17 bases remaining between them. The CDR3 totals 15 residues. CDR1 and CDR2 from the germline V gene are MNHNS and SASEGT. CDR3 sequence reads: CASSDLPDRYNGYTF. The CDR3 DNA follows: TGTGCCAGCAGTGACCTCCCAGACAGGTATAATGGCTACACCTTC.

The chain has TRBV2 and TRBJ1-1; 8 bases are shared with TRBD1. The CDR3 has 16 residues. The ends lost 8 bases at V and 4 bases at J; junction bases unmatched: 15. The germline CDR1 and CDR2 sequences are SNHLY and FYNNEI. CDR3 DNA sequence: TGTGCCAGCGTTACGGCAGGGGGCGCGGGTTTCACTGAAGCTTTCTTT. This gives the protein CASVTAGGAGFTEAFF.

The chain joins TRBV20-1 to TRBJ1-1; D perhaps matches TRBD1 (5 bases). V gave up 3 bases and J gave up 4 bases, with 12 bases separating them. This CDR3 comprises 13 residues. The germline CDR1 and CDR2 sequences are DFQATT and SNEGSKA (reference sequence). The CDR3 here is CSASIGEGTEAFF. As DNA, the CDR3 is TGCAGTGCTAGTATAGGGGAAGGCACTGAAGCTTTCTTT.

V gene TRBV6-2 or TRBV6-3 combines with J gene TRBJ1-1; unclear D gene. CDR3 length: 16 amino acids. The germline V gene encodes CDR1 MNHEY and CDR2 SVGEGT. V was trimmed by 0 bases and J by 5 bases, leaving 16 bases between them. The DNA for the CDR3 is TGTGCCAGCAGTTACTCGAGCCGAGGTGGTAGAACTGAAGCTTTCTTT. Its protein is CASSYSSRGGRTEAFF.

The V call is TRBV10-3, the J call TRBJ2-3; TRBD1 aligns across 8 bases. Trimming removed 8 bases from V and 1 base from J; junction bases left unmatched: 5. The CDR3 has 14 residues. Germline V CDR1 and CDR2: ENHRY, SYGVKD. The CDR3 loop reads CAIDRGQGTDTQYF. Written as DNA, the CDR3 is TGTGCCATCGATCGGGGACAGGGCACAGATACGCAGTATTTT.

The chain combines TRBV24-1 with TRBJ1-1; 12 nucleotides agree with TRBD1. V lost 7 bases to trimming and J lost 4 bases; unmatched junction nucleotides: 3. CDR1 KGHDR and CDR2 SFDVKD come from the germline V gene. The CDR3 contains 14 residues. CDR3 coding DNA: TGTGCCACCAGCGAGGGACAGGGGGCCACTGAAGCTTTCTTT. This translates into CATSEGQGATEAFF.

CDR3 in amino acids: CASRATGNTIYF. The CDR3 DNA reads as TGTGCCAGCAGGGCAACTGGAAACACCATATATTTT. The rearrangement joins TRBV7-2 to TRBJ1-3, with unresolved D. The germline gives CDR1 SGHTA, CDR2 FQGNSA. Trimming took 6 bases from V and 2 from J, leaving 5 bases between them. CDR3 length: 12 amino acids. Together with reference TRBV7-2 and TRBJ1-3, the CDR3 gives the full variable domain: GAGVSQSPSNKVTEKGKDVELRCDPISGHTALYWYRQSLGQGLEFLIYFQGNSAPDKSGLPSDRFSAERTGGSVSTLTIQRTQQEDSAVYLCASRATGNTIYFGEGSWLTVV.